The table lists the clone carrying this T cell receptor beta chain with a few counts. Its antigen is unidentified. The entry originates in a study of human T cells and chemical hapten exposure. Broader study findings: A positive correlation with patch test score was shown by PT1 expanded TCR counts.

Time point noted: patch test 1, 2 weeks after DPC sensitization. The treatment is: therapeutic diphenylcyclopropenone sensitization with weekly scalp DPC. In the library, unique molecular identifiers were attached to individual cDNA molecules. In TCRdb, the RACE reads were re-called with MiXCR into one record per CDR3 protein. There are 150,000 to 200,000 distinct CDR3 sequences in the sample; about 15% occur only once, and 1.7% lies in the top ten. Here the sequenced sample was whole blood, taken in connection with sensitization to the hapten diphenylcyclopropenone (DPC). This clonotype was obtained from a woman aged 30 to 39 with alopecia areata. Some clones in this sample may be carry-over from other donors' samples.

The CDR3 DNA reads TGTGCCAGCAGGAACAGGGGTGGTGCAGATACGCAGTATTTT. Protein sequence: CASRNRGGADTQYF. The rearrangement joins TRBV7-9 to TRBJ2-3, with 7 bases lining up with TRBD1. The CDR3 extends over 14 amino acids. Germline V gene sequence: CDR1 SEHNR, CDR2 FQNEAQ (reference sequence). J was trimmed by 4 bases and V by 6 bases; bases with no gene match: 7.